This entry lists 11 T cell receptor beta chains sequenced from one sample in a study of blood T cell repertoires in COVID-19. Measured with immunoSEQ multiplex PCR; TCRdb has only the in-frame clones, and not every one. The sample records 130,000 to 150,000 clones, roughly 77% being singletons. Sequenced: peripheral blood. The receptors were sampled from a woman aged 70 to 79 with COVID-19, enrolled during active disease.

The chain joins TRBV15 to TRBJ1-4; TRBD1 might be the D (5 bases). Trimming shortened V by 1 base and J by 9 bases, and 18 bases separated the two germline ends. The V gene's germline CDR1 is LNHNV and CDR2 YYDKDF (reference sequence). This CDR3 has 16 residues. The CDR3 sequence: CATSRGDFGPWQKLFF. Written as DNA, the CDR3 is TGTGCCACCAGCAGAGGGGACTTCGGTCCCTGGCAAAAACTGTTTTTT.

The chain is built from TRBV2 and TRBJ1-6; tentatively, D is TRBD1 (5 bases). Germline V gene lookup returns CDR1 SNHLY and CDR2 FYNNEI. With 2 bases removed from V and 9 bases from J, the gap between germline ends came to 14 bases. This CDR3 has 15 residues. This chain's CDR3 is CASSESMGRISPLHF. The DNA of the CDR3 is TGTGCCAGCAGTGAAAGTATGGGGCGGATTTCACCCCTCCACTTT.

The chain joins TRBV18 to TRBJ1-2; 8 bases line up with TRBD1. Germline V gene sequence: CDR1 KGHSH, CDR2 LQKENI. The CDR3 runs to 14 residues. V was pared by 3 bases and J by 8 bases, with 8 bases of the junction left unmatched. The CDR3 nucleotides are TGTGCCAGCTCACCTCAAGGACAGGGAGGCGGCTACACCTTC. Translated: CASSPQGQGGGYTF.

This rearrangement joins TRBV5-4 to TRBJ2-5; 11 nucleotides agree with TRBD2. With 9 bases clipped from V and 5 bases from J, the junction kept 9 bases outside the gene matches. CDR3 length equals 14 residues. Germline V gene data show CDR1 as SGHNT and CDR2 as YYREEE (reference sequence). As DNA, the CDR3 is TGTGCCATGACCATAGCGGGGGGGCCGGAGACCCAGTACTTC. As protein: CAMTIAGGPETQYF.

The gene calls are TRBV2 and TRBJ2-3, with D possibly matching TRBD2 (5 bases). CDR1 SNHLY and CDR2 FYNNEI come from the germline V gene. The CDR3 extends over 15 amino acids. The V and J ends lost 6 bases and 2 bases respectively, with 15 bases between them. The DNA for the CDR3 is TGTGCCAGCAGACCCGAGGACTTACCCACAGATACGCAGTATTTT. It is translated as CASRPEDLPTDTQYF. Full variable domain (missing parts from reference TRBV2 and TRBJ2-3): EPEVTQTPSHQVTQMGQEVILRCVPISNHLYFYWYRQILGQKVEFLVSFYNNEISEKSEIFDDQFSVERPDGSNFTLKIRSTKLEDSAMYFCASRPEDLPTDTQYFGPGTRLTVL.

The genes are TRBV7-2 and TRBJ2-7; no clear D gene. The CDR3 loop spans 16 amino acids. Trimming removed 1 base from V and 6 bases from J, with 19 bases in between. CDR1 is SGHTA, CDR2 FQGNSA, per germline. In nucleotides, the CDR3 is TGTGCCAGCAGCTTAGTGCGCGATTTCCACGCTGGCGAGCAGTACTTC. This codes for CASSLVRDFHAGEQYF.

This clone has more than one count but fewer than ten. The gene calls are TRBV19 and TRBJ1-6; 10 bases are a match to TRBD1. V dropped 5 bases and J dropped 5; count of bases not matched to a gene: 0. The CDR3 length is 14 residues. Germline loops: CDR1 LNHDA, CDR2 SQIVND (reference sequence). This CDR3 reads CASSGTGDNSPLHF. The CDR3 DNA sequence: TGTGCCAGTAGTGGGACAGGGGATAATTCACCCCTCCACTTT.

This clone has only one observation. The rearrangement uses TRBV2 and TRBJ2-3; the D gene is possibly TRBD2 (5 bases). V was shortened by 3 bases and J by 3 bases, with 7 bases between the two germline ends. The CDR3 runs to 13 residues. Germline loops: CDR1 SNHLY, CDR2 FYNNEI. The CDR3: CASSDTGTDTQYF. DNA for the CDR3: TGTGCCAGCAGTGACACGGGGACAGATACGCAGTATTTT.

The CDR3 coding sequence is TGTGCCAGCAGCCCTCACACAATACCCGAGCAGTACTTC. Its translation is CASSPHTIPEQYF. This chain joins TRBV11-1 and TRBJ2-7; D is unresolved. Germline CDR1 is SGHAT and CDR2 is FQDESV (reference sequence). V was cut by 5 bases and J by 6 bases, with 14 bases left in between. The CDR3 covers 13 residues.

A few counts support this clone. V gene TRBV30 combines with J gene TRBJ1-3, with D unresolved. CDR1 and CDR2 from the germline V gene are GTSNPN and SVGIG (reference sequence). The V gene lost 2 bases and the J gene lost 1 base, with 12 bases spanning the gap. This CDR3 is 15 amino acids long. DNA for the CDR3: TGTGCCTGGAGTCCCCCCGGGAGTTCTGGAAACACCATATATTTT. Encoded protein: CAWSPPGSSGNTIYF.

The chain is built from TRBV9 and TRBJ2-1; 7 positions agree with TRBD2. The ends lost 0 bases at V and 3 bases at J; junction bases unmatched: 6. There are 16 residues in the CDR3. Germline V CDR1 and CDR2: SGDLS, YYNGEE. The CDR3: CASSVEGGGDYNEQFF. In DNA form, the CDR3 reads TGTGCCAGCAGCGTAGAAGGTGGGGGGGACTACAATGAGCAGTTCTTC.